These 31 T cell receptor beta chains came from one sample sequenced in a study of lymphopenia after photon versus proton radiotherapy. Sequenced by immunoSEQ multiplex PCR; TCRdb stores in-frame clones only, minus some. Among roughly 67,000 clones listed, approximately 91% were seen once. The sample in question was peripheral blood, obtained from a patient treated with photon-based radiotherapy. The receptors were sampled from a woman in her seventies with pancreatic cancer.

This clone was seen a handful of times. V usage is TRBV14 and J usage is TRBJ1-3; D not certain. Per germline, CDR1 SGHDN and CDR2 FVKESK. The V and J ends lost 1 base and 4 bases respectively, with 5 bases between them. The CDR3 has 13 amino acids. The CDR3 DNA follows: TGTGCCAGCAGCCAAGGGGCCGGAAACACCATATATTTT. Amino acid sequence: CASSQGAGNTIYF.

The V gene is TRBV7-2, the J gene TRBJ2-7; no firm D call. Deletions cut 1 base from V and 2 bases from J, with 9 bases between. From germline, CDR1 is SGHTA and CDR2 FQGNSA. CDR3 length equals 14 residues. CDR3 amino acids: CASSLGRVAYEQYF. CDR3 bases: TGTGCCAGCAGCTTAGGACGGGTTGCCTACGAGCAGTACTTC.

V gene TRBV5-4 combines with J gene TRBJ2-4; D could derive from TRBD1 or TRBD2 (5 bases each). Germline V gives CDR1 SGHNT, CDR2 YYREEE (reference sequence). This CDR3 region has 15 residues. The V end lost 0 bases, the J end lost 0 bases, and 7 bases lay between the germline ends. The DNA of the CDR3 is TGTGCCAGCAGCTTGGCGGGACCAGCCAAAAACATTCAGTACTTC. It encodes CASSLAGPAKNIQYF.

V gene TRBV18 combines with J gene TRBJ2-7; the D is unclear. The CDR3 totals 14 residues. Trimming took off 5 bases at V and 4 bases at J, with 15 bases between the two ends. Germline CDR1 and CDR2: KGHSH and LQKENI. CDR3 bases: TGTGCCAGCTCAAACCAAGGTGACAATTACGAGCAGTACTTC. Its protein is CASSNQGDNYEQYF.

The chain has TRBV21-1 and TRBJ2-7; the listed D gene, TRBD1, was not tested against the DNA. TRBV21-1 is a pseudogene segment. CDR3 size: 15 residues. CDR3 coding DNA: TGTGCCAGCAGCAAGAACTCCCGGGACACCTACGAGCAGTACTTC. Amino acids: CASSKNSRDTYEQYF.

The chain joins TRBV9 to TRBJ2-7; 7 bases match TRBD2. The junction had 6 bases not matched to a gene; V was cut back by 0 bases and J by 3 bases. The V gene's germline CDR1 is SGDLS and CDR2 YYNGEE. The CDR3 is 15 amino acids. The CDR3 bases are TGTGCCAGCAGCGTAGGATCTAGCGGAAACTACGAGCAGTACTTC. Its translation: CASSVGSSGNYEQYF.

This clone was seen a single time. V usage is TRBV19 and J usage is TRBJ2-2; no definite D call. The ends were cut back, 7 bases at V and 0 bases at J, with 6 bases in the middle. Germline CDR1 LNHDA, CDR2 SQIVND (reference sequence). CDR3 size: 13 residues. The CDR3 reads CASISPNTGELFF. CDR3 sequence (DNA): TGTGCCAGTATCTCCCCGAACACCGGGGAGCTGTTTTTT.

This clone was observed a handful of times. The rearrangement uses TRBV7-9 and TRBJ1-3, with D tentatively TRBD1 (5 bases). The V end was cut by 2 bases, the J end by 2 bases, with 10 bases between. Germline loops: CDR1 SEHNR, CDR2 FQNEAQ (reference sequence). The CDR3 runs to 15 residues. The CDR3 region has the DNA TGTGCCAGCAGCTTATCCCTAGGGGCTGGAAACACCATATATTTT. This codes for CASSLSLGAGNTIYF.

Details on this clone: An end of the junction differs from the germline gene, which may be a read error. The V gene is TRBV18, the J gene TRBJ2-1, with 8 bases fitting TRBD1. CDR3 size: 14 residues. Per germline, CDR1 KGHSH and CDR2 LQKENI. The CDR3 loop is CATSPRQGSYEQFF. The DNA for the CDR3 is TGTGCCACCTCACCGCGACAGGGGAGTTATGAGCAGTTCTTC.

The chain uses TRBV28 and TRBJ1-1; a possible D gene is TRBD1 (5 bases). Germline CDR1 is MDHEN and CDR2 is SYDVKM. This CDR3 region has 13 residues. Deletions cut 2 bases from V and 5 bases from J, with 9 bases between. Here the CDR3 DNA reads TGTGCCAGCAGTTTAGCCAGGGTAACTGAAGCTTTCTTT. It codes for CASSLARVTEAFF.

The rearrangement joins TRBV20-1 to TRBJ1-2; the D is unclear. CDR1 is DFQATT and CDR2 is SNEGSKA in the germline V gene (reference sequence). The CDR3 has 11 residues. CDR3 nucleotides: TGCAGCGCGGCAAAAGACGGGGGCTACACCTTC. Translated, it gives CSAAKDGGYTF.

The chain recombines TRBV5-4 with TRBJ1-4; 7 positions match TRBD1. The CDR3 has 17 amino acids. The germline V gene encodes CDR1 SGHNT and CDR2 YYREEE (reference sequence). J lost 5 bases, V lost 4 bases, and 14 bases had no gene match. The CDR3 here is CASSDGQARGGNEKLFF. The CDR3 nucleotides are TGTGCCAGCAGCGACGGACAGGCCCGGGGGGGGAATGAAAAACTGTTTTTT.

The chain carries TRBV4-3 and TRBJ1-1, with a tentative D call TRBD1 (6 bases). V was shortened by 1 base and J by 3 bases, with 6 bases between the two germline ends. Germline CDR1 reads LGHNA; CDR2 reads YSLEER. The CDR3 runs to 13 residues. CDR3 DNA sequence: TGCGCCAGCAGCCAAGGGACAGACACTGAAGCTTTCTTT. It codes for CASSQGTDTEAFF.

The chain combines TRBV5-1 with TRBJ2-2, with no clear D. V gave up 4 bases and J gave up 6 bases, with 10 bases separating them. Germline CDR1 and CDR2: SGHRS and YFSETQ. The CDR3 runs to 13 residues. The CDR3 DNA follows: TGCGCCAGCAGCCCGCAAGGTCCCGGGGAGCTGTTTTTT. Translating it yields CASSPQGPGELFF.

V usage is TRBV11-2 and J usage is TRBJ2-3; perhaps D is TRBD1 or TRBD2 (7 bases each). The CDR3 is 16 amino acids. Trimming removed 4 bases at V and 7 bases at J, with 21 bases between. Germline values: CDR1 SGHAT, CDR2 FQNNGV. CDR3 DNA: TGTGCCAGCAGCTCCCAGGGGGGGGGCGGTCGTAATACGCAGTATTTT. This translates into CASSSQGGGGRNTQYF.

V and J are TRBV6-4 and TRBJ1-5; weak D call: TRBD1 (5 bases). This CDR3 region has 13 residues. Per germline, CDR1 MRHNA and CDR2 SNTAGT. Trimming cost V 8 bases and J 6 bases, with 14 bases left between them. The CDR3 DNA reads as TGTGCCAGCTCCAGGGAGGAGGGTCAGCCCCAGCATTTT. It encodes CASSREEGQPQHF.

The chain has TRBV29-1 and TRBJ2-7, with D perhaps assigned TRBD1 or TRBD2 (5 bases each). Between the trimmed V and J ends, which lost 5 bases and 2 bases, there was a span of 10 bases. This CDR3 contains 12 residues. In germline, CDR1 is SQVTM, CDR2 ANQGSEA. DNA of the CDR3: TGCAGCGTTCGGGACGCCGCCTACGAGCAGTACTTC. This sequence encodes CSVRDAAYEQYF.

The genes are TRBV28 and TRBJ1-1, with TRBD1 matching 12 bases. The CDR3 covers 16 residues. The V gene end was trimmed by 7 bases and the J gene end by 3 bases; junction bases not matched to a gene: 9. CDR1 is MDHEN, CDR2 SYDVKM, per germline. For the CDR3, the DNA is TGTGCCAGCATCGGGACAGGGGGCCCTAAGGACACTGAAGCTTTCTTT. Its protein is CASIGTGGPKDTEAFF. Complete variable domain (other parts from reference TRBV28 and TRBJ1-1): DVKVTQSSRYLVKRTGEKVFLECVQDMDHENMFWYRQDPGLGLRLIYFSYDVKMKEKGDIPEGYSVSREKKERFSLILESASTNQTSMYLCASIGTGGPKDTEAFFGQGTRLTVV.

The chain couples TRBV7-2 to TRBJ2-7; D gene unclear. Looked up from germline, CDR1 is SGHTA and CDR2 is FQGNSA. Trimming removed 5 bases at V and 5 bases at J, with 19 bases between. This CDR3 is built from 15 residues. The CDR3: CASSPSAGWWNEQYF. DNA of the CDR3: TGTGCCAGCAGCCCCTCGGCTGGGTGGTGGAACGAGCAGTACTTC.

This sequence joins TRBV5-1 and TRBJ1-1; D is unresolved. Trimming stripped 1 base from V and 1 base from J, with 11 bases between. The CDR3 is 15 residues long. Germline values: CDR1 SGHRS, CDR2 YFSETQ. The CDR3 protein is CASSLWGGQNTEAFF. CDR3 sequence (DNA): TGCGCCAGCAGCTTGTGGGGAGGCCAGAACACTGAAGCTTTCTTT.

J is TRBJ1-1 and V is TRBV4-3; D is uncertain. Germline CDR1 LGHNA, CDR2 YSLEER. Trimming took off 0 bases at V and 7 bases at J, with 12 bases between the two ends. The CDR3 extends over 14 amino acids. This CDR3 is CASSQDTGEVEAFF. The CDR3 nucleotides are TGCGCCAGCAGCCAAGATACTGGGGAAGTTGAAGCTTTCTTT.

This clone has just one count. V usage is TRBV14 and J usage is TRBJ2-3, with 7 bases lining up with TRBD2. CDR1 and CDR2 (germline): SGHDN, FVKESK. The J segment lost 0 bases and the V segment lost 0 bases, leaving 6 bases of the junction unmatched. The CDR3 contains 17 residues. The DNA for the CDR3 is TGTGCCAGCAGCCAAGATCTCGCGGGACTAAGCACAGATACGCAGTATTTT. Translation gives CASSQDLAGLSTDTQYF.

This chain links TRBV4-2 with TRBJ2-2; D not certain. CDR3 size: 15 residues. The V end lost 5 bases, the J end lost 1 base, and 11 bases lay between the germline ends. The germline V gene encodes CDR1 LGHNA and CDR2 YNFKEQ. The CDR3 sequence is CASSEGSRNTGELFF. The CDR3 DNA is TGTGCCAGCAGCGAAGGGTCAAGGAACACCGGGGAGCTGTTTTTT.

The chain has TRBV6-4 and TRBJ2-7; TRBD2 aligns across 9 bases. Germline V gene sequence: CDR1 MRHNA, CDR2 SNTAGT. With V trimmed by 1 base and J by 5 bases, 6 bases remained unmatched. The CDR3 loop spans 15 amino acids. CDR3 DNA: TGTGCCAGCAGTGACTTGCGGGAGGGCTTGGACGAGCAGTACTTC. This sequence encodes CASSDLREGLDEQYF.

This clone was counted once. This chain links TRBV4-3 with TRBJ2-7, with TRBD1 as a possible D gene (6 bases). The germline V gene encodes CDR1 LGHNA and CDR2 YSLEER. Trimming took 3 bases from V and 5 from J, leaving 11 bases between them. CDR3 length: 13 amino acids. CDR3 bases: TGCGCCAGCAGCCATCTCAGGGGAGACGAGCAGTACTTC. Translating it yields CASSHLRGDEQYF.

This chain links TRBV5-5 with TRBJ1-1, with 7 positions matching TRBD1. There are 12 residues in the CDR3. Trimming took 4 bases from V and 7 from J; bases not matched to a gene: 4. Looked up from germline, CDR1 is SGHKS and CDR2 is YYEKEE (reference sequence). CDR3 residues: CASSTRTGEAFF. The CDR3 DNA reads TGTGCCAGCAGCACAAGGACAGGTGAAGCTTTCTTT.

The gene calls are TRBV7-9 and TRBJ2-3; TRBD2 aligns across 9 bases. Germline assignment: CDR1 SEHNR and CDR2 FQNEAQ (reference sequence). V lost 3 bases and J lost 2; bases outside the gene matches: 3. This CDR3 is 15 amino acids long. The CDR3 is CASSLTSGYTDTQYF. The DNA for the CDR3 is TGTGCCAGCAGCTTGACTAGCGGTTACACAGATACGCAGTATTTT.

The V call is TRBV5-5, the J call TRBJ2-5; D is tentatively TRBD1 or TRBD2 (6 bases each). Germline V gene sequence: CDR1 SGHKS, CDR2 YYEKEE (reference sequence). V was trimmed by 5 bases and J by 5 bases, leaving 16 bases between them. This CDR3 comprises 14 residues. The chain's CDR3 is CASRPWGARETQYF. The CDR3 nucleotides read TGTGCCAGCAGGCCCTGGGGGGCGCGGGAGACCCAGTACTTC.

This rearrangement joins TRBV5-1 to TRBJ2-2; 9 nucleotides match TRBD2. Germline values: CDR1 SGHRS, CDR2 YFSETQ. V was pared by 1 base and J by 5 bases, with 6 bases of the junction left unmatched. This CDR3 has 16 amino acids. CDR3 sequence: CASSLPLAGETGELFF. As DNA, the CDR3 is TGCGCCAGCAGCTTGCCTTTAGCGGGAGAAACCGGGGAGCTGTTTTTT.

The gene calls are TRBV7-2 and TRBJ2-1, with 7 bases that match TRBD2. This CDR3 has 16 amino acids. V lost 1 base, J lost 3 bases, and 6 bases stayed unmatched. Germline CDR1 and CDR2: SGHTA and FQGNSA. This CDR3 reads CASSLGGRNSYNEQFF. The CDR3, as DNA: TGTGCCAGCAGCTTAGGCGGGAGAAACAGCTACAATGAGCAGTTCTTC. Full variable domain (rest looked up from reference TRBV7-2 and TRBJ2-1): GAGVSQSPSNKVTEKGKDVELRCDPISGHTALYWYRQSLGQGLEFLIYFQGNSAPDKSGLPSDRFSAERTGGSVSTLTIQRTQQEDSAVYLCASSLGGRNSYNEQFFGPGTRLTVL.

The chain is built from TRBV7-9 and TRBJ2-5, with a tentative D call TRBD2 (6 bases). The CDR3 is 14 residues long. Germline-derived CDR1 and CDR2 are SEHNR and FQNEAQ (reference sequence). V shed 3 bases and J shed 5 bases, with 13 bases lying between them. CDR3 nucleotide sequence: TGTGCCAGCAGCTTGACGGGAGTGGGGGAGACCCAGTACTTC. This translates into CASSLTGVGETQYF.